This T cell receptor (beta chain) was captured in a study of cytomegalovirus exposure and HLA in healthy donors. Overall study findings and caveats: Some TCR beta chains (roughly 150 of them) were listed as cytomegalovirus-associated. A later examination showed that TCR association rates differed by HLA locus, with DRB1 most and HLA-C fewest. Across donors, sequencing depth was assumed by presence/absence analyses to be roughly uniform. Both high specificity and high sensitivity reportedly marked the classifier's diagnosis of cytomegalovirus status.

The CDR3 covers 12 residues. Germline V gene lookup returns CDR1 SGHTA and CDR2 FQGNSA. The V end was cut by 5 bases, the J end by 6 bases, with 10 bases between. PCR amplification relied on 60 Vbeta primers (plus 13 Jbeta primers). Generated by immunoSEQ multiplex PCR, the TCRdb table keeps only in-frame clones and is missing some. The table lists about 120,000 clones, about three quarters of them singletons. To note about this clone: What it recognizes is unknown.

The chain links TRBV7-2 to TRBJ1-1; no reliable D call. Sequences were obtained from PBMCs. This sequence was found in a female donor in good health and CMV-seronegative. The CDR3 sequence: CASSPSGAEAFF. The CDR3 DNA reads TGTGCCAGCAGCCCGTCGGGTGCTGAAGCTTTCTTT. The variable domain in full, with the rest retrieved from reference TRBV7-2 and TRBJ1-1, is GAGVSQSPSNKVTEKGKDVELRCDPISGHTALYWYRQSLGQGLEFLIYFQGNSAPDKSGLPSDRFSAERTGGSVSTLTIQRTQQEDSAVYLCASSPSGAEAFFGQGTRLTVV.